This record looks at one T cell receptor (beta chain) sequence and its context. This table comes from immunoSEQ multiplex PCR, and its TCRdb copy is limited to in-frame clones, with some not included. The sample consists of 75,000 to 100,000 clones, around nine tenths of them appearing once. The CDR3 is made up of 14 amino acids. The germline V and J ends were trimmed by 5 bases and 1 base, with 11 bases remaining between them. Germline CDR1 SEHNR, CDR2 FQNEAQ (reference sequence). The data derive from a study of blood T cell repertoires in COVID-19. Background on the study: There were acute and convalescent COVID-19 samples, and they came from the United States, Italy and Spain.

This TCR derives from a man in his 60s with acute or convalescent COVID-19. V gene TRBV7-9 combines with J gene TRBJ1-2; D not resolved. The specimen sequenced was peripheral blood. The DNA for the CDR3 is TGTGCCAGCAGCCCCTGGGAGGGTAACTATGGCTACACCTTC. This encodes CASSPWEGNYGYTF.